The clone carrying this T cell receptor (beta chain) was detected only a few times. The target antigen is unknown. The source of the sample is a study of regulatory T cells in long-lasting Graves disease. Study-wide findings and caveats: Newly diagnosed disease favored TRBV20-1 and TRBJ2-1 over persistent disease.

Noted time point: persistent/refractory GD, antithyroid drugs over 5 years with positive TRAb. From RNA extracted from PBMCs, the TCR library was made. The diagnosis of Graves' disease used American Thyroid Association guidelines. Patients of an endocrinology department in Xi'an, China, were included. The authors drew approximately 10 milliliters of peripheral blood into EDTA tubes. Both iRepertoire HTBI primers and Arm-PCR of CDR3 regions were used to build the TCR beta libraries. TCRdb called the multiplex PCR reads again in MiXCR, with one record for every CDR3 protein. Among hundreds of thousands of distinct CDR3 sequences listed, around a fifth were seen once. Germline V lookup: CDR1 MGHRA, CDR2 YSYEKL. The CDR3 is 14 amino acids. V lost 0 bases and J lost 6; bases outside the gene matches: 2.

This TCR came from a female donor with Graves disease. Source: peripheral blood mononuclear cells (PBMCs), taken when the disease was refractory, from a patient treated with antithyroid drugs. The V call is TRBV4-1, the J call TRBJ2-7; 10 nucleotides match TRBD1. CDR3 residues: CASSQEGTGVEQYF. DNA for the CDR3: TGCGCCAGCAGCCAAGAAGGGACAGGGGTCGAGCAGTACTTC.